This note documents a single TCR beta chain sequence. Its antigen is still unknown. Trimming removed 2 bases at V and 5 bases at J, with 10 bases between. In germline, CDR1 is SEHNR, CDR2 FQNEAQ (reference sequence). The CDR3 covers 13 residues. This record belongs to a study of T cell repertoires in cytomegalovirus infection. Each CDR3 protein gets one entry after TCRdb re-called the reads with MiXCR. The table shows roughly 630,000 distinct CDR3 sequences, with 20% to 25% occurring only once. Whole-study findings and limits: People with CMV and the relevant HLA were identified by cumulative public TCR beta family frequency.

The chain is built from TRBV7-9 and TRBJ2-7; no firm D call. The clonotype was recovered from a human donor in good health (CMV status not recorded). Some clones in this sample may be carry-over from other donors' samples. Sequenced sample: CD8+ T cells from PBMCs. Here the CDR3 reads CASSLLGYDEQYV. The CDR3 bases are TGTGCCAGCAGCTTACTAGGGTACGACGAGCAGTACGTC.